This passage covers 7 T cell receptor beta chains from one sample sequenced in a study of blood T cell repertoires in COVID-19. Generated by immunoSEQ multiplex PCR, the TCRdb table keeps only in-frame clones and is missing some. The table has over 45,000 clones, approximately 85% seen once. Sequencing was carried out using peripheral blood. All receptors come from a human donor in a cohort sampled during active COVID-19.

The rearrangement joins TRBV7-9 to TRBJ1-2; maybe TRBD1 (6 bases). This CDR3 has 17 amino acids. The germline V gene has CDR1 SEHNR and CDR2 FQNEAQ (reference sequence). Trimming left V 5 bases short and J 0 bases short, with 19 bases between. The CDR3 reads CASSPPPRTATNYGYTF. The CDR3, as DNA: TGTGCCAGCAGCCCACCTCCAAGGACAGCAACTAACTATGGCTACACCTTC.

The rearrangement joins TRBV27 to TRBJ1-1, with TRBD1 identical over 7 bases. Trimming removed 1 base from V and 4 bases from J; junction bases left unmatched: 6. This CDR3 region has 15 residues. CDR1 is MNHEY, CDR2 SMNVEV, per germline (reference sequence). In DNA, the CDR3 is TGTGCCAGCAGTTTATATCAGGGGGTGCTCACTGAAGCTTTCTTT. Translated: CASSLYQGVLTEAFF.

For the CDR3, the DNA is TGTGCCAGCAGCTGGACTAGCGGGAGGGGAACAGATACGCAGTATTTT. Amino acid sequence: CASSWTSGRGTDTQYF. The chain uses TRBV11-3 and TRBJ2-3; 15 nucleotides line up with TRBD2. The germline gives CDR1 SGHNT, CDR2 YENEEA. The CDR3 runs 16 residues. The J segment lost 3 bases and the V segment lost 4 bases, leaving 2 bases of the junction unmatched.

The V call is TRBV27, the J call TRBJ2-3; weak D call: TRBD1 (5 bases). The CDR3 contains 18 residues. The germline V and J ends were trimmed by 4 bases and 4 bases, with 24 bases remaining between them. CDR1 and CDR2 from the germline V gene are MNHEY and SMNVEV (reference sequence). The chain's CDR3 is CASSSLRQPVTTADTQYF. The DNA for the CDR3 is TGTGCCAGCAGTTCACTCCGACAGCCGGTCACGACAGCAGATACGCAGTATTTT.

This clone was counted a single time. The chain couples TRBV11-2 to TRBJ1-2; perhaps TRBD1 as D (6 bases). Trimming removed 0 bases at V and 5 bases at J, with 13 bases between. Germline V gene lookup returns CDR1 SGHAT and CDR2 FQNNGV. There are 15 residues in the CDR3. CDR3 amino acids: CASSLDPRQEYGYTF. The CDR3 DNA reads TGTGCCAGCAGCTTAGATCCGAGACAGGAGTATGGCTACACCTTC.

J is TRBJ1-1 and V is TRBV3-1 (or the pseudogene TRBV3-2); D not resolved. Germline V gene data show CDR1 as LGHDT and CDR2 as YNNKEL (reference sequence). This CDR3 is built from 11 residues. Trimming left V 4 bases short and J 6 bases short, with 6 bases between. Here the CDR3 reads CASSPDSEAFF. The CDR3 nucleotides read TGTGCCAGCAGCCCGGACTCTGAAGCTTTCTTT.

The gene calls are TRBV29-1 and TRBJ2-4; possible D gene TRBD2, 6 bases. The CDR3 covers 13 residues. Germline CDR1 is SQVTM and CDR2 is ANQGSEA. V lost 4 bases and J 5 bases, leaving 12 bases between the germline ends. The CDR3 loop is CSVVTEGQNIQYF. CDR3 nucleotides: TGCAGCGTTGTGACGGAGGGTCAAAACATTCAGTACTTC. Looking up the rest from reference TRBV29-1 and TRBJ2-4 gives the full variable domain: SAVISQKPSRDICQRGTSLTIQCQVDSQVTMMFWYRQQPGQSLTLIATANQGSEATYESGFVIDKFPISRPNLTFSTLTVSNMSPEDSSIYLCSVVTEGQNIQYFGAGTRLSVL.